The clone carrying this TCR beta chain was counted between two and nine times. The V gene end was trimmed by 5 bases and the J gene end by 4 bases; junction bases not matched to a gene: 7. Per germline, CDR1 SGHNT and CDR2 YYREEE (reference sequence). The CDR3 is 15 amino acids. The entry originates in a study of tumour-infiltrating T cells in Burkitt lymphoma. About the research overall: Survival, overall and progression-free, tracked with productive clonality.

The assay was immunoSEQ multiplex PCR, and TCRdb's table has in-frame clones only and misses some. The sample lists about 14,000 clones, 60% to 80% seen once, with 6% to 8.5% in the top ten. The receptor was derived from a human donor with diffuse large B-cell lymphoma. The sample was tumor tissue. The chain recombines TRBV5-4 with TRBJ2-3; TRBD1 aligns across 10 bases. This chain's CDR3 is CASSWDRGGPDTQYF. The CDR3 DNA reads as TGTGCCAGCAGTTGGGACAGGGGAGGCCCAGATACGCAGTATTTT.